This T cell receptor (beta chain) was recorded in a study of cytomegalovirus exposure and HLA in healthy donors. Looked up from germline, CDR1 is SQVTM and CDR2 is ANQGSEA. This CDR3 has 14 amino acids. V was pared by 4 bases and J by 0 bases, with 9 bases between. Study-level findings and limits: A later analysis associated 15,000 to 20,000 TCR beta sequences with HLA alleles at a 0.05 false discovery rate.

Of note for this clone: Its specificity is unknown.

A multiplex PCR was run with 60 Vbeta primers and 13 Jbeta primers. Clones were read by immunoSEQ multiplex PCR, and TCRdb kept only the in-frame ones, dropping some. The sample gives around 130,000 clones, approximately 72% of which show up once; over 5% is in the top ten. Sequencing was carried out using PBMCs. The receptor was derived from a woman aged 60 to 75 in good health and CMV-seronegative. The chain carries TRBV29-1 and TRBJ1-4; possible D gene TRBD1, 5 bases. The CDR3 DNA reads TGCAGCGTTGGAGCAGGGCCAACTAATGAAAAACTGTTTTTT. Its protein product is CSVGAGPTNEKLFF.